Below are 28 T cell receptor beta chains sequenced from a single sample in a study of blood T cell repertoires in COVID-19. Repertoires were generated with immunoSEQ multiplex PCR, while TCRdb's copy carries only in-frame clones and drops some. Among 150,000 to 200,000 clones listed, 75% to 90% were seen once. The specimen sequenced was peripheral blood. These TCRs come from a woman in her 70s with COVID-19, enrolled during active disease.

The chain couples TRBV28 to TRBJ2-7, with 7 nucleotides matching TRBD2. The CDR3 sequence is 14 residues long. Germline V gives CDR1 MDHEN, CDR2 SYDVKM. V trimming: 8 bases; J trimming: 0 bases; junction bases outside the gene matches: 7. As DNA, the CDR3 is TGTGCCAGCCGACCTAGCGGAAACTCCTACGAGCAGTACTTC. This codes for CASRPSGNSYEQYF.

This clone has just one count. This CDR3 reads CASSQDTADEQYF. The CDR3 nucleotides read TGCGCCAGCAGCCAAGATACGGCGGACGAGCAGTACTTC. The J gene is TRBJ2-7, the V gene TRBV4-3, with no clear D. This CDR3 has 13 residues. Deletions cut 0 bases from V and 5 bases from J, with 8 bases between. Germline lookup yields CDR1 LGHNA and CDR2 YSLEER.

The V call is TRBV19, the J call TRBJ2-1; D call uncertain. Trimming removed 1 base from V and 0 bases from J, with 10 bases in between. Germline V gives CDR1 LNHDA, CDR2 SQIVND (reference sequence). The CDR3 totals 16 residues. The CDR3 DNA sequence: TGTGCCAGTAGTATAGTGGGCAGATACTCCTACAATGAGCAGTTCTTC. Translating it yields CASSIVGRYSYNEQFF. Full variable domain (remainder filled in from reference TRBV19 and TRBJ2-1): DGGITQSPKYLFRKEGQNVTLSCEQNLNHDAMYWYRQDPGQGLRLIYYSQIVNDFQKGDIAEGYSVSREKKESFPLTVTSAQKNPTAFYLCASSIVGRYSYNEQFFGPGTRLTVL.

This chain uses TRBV24-1 with TRBJ1-4, with 7 bases identical to TRBD1. The germline gives CDR1 KGHDR, CDR2 SFDVKD. This CDR3 region has 17 residues. V dropped 7 bases and J dropped 0; count of bases not matched to a gene: 10. The CDR3, as DNA: TGTGCCACCAGGGGGACAGCCCTAGATGCAACTAATGAAAAACTGTTTTTT. This codes for CATRGTALDATNEKLFF.

The genes are TRBV2 and TRBJ2-7; D is possibly TRBD2 (6 bases). CDR1 and CDR2 (germline): SNHLY, FYNNEI. V gave up 7 bases and J gave up 6 bases, with 16 bases separating them. This CDR3 contains 13 residues. The CDR3 sequence is CASTPEGESEQYF. The CDR3 bases are TGTGCCAGCACCCCGGAGGGAGAGAGCGAGCAGTACTTC.

V is TRBV6-2 or TRBV6-3 and J is TRBJ1-5; no reliable D call. From germline, CDR1 is MNHEY and CDR2 SVGEGT. V was cut by 6 bases and J by 6 bases, with 15 bases left in between. The CDR3 runs to 14 residues. As DNA, the CDR3 is TGTGCCAGCAGCCCTCCCCTTGAGGGTCAGCCCCAGCATTTT. Translated, it gives CASSPPLEGQPQHF.

V and J are TRBV7-8 and TRBJ2-5; 15 bases map to TRBD2. There are 17 residues in the CDR3. From germline, CDR1 is SGHVS and CDR2 FQNEAQ. Trimming took 1 base from V and 9 from J; bases not matched to a gene: 9. CDR3 bases: TGTGCCAGCAGCTTAGACGGACTAGCGGGAGGGAGCCGGGCCCAGTACTTC. Translation gives CASSLDGLAGGSRAQYF.

This clone was seen only once. The chain carries TRBV30 and TRBJ1-3; D perhaps matches TRBD1 (6 bases). Per the germline V gene, CDR1 is GTSNPN and CDR2 is SVGIG (reference sequence). V gave up 5 bases and J gave up 2 bases, with 10 bases separating them. This CDR3 is 13 amino acids long. CDR3 in DNA: TGTGCCTGGGCAGGGGTTACTGGAAACACCATATATTTT. This gives the protein CAWAGVTGNTIYF.

The gene calls are TRBV9 and TRBJ2-7; 7 bases fit TRBD1. This CDR3 is built from 14 residues. With 2 bases clipped from V and 5 bases from J, the junction kept 7 bases outside the gene matches. CDR1 and CDR2 from the germline V gene are SGDLS and YYNGEE. The CDR3 here is CASSVQSGGNEQYF. The CDR3 DNA sequence: TGTGCCAGCAGCGTCCAATCAGGGGGTAACGAGCAGTACTTC.

V usage is TRBV10-2 and J usage is TRBJ1-3, with a tentative D call TRBD1 (6 bases). The CDR3 loop spans 15 amino acids. V shed 7 bases and J shed 0 bases, with 13 bases lying between them. In germline, CDR1 is WSHSY, CDR2 SAAADI. CDR3 nucleotides: TGCGCCAGCATGGGGGCATTTAGCTCTGGAAACACCATATATTTT. This codes for CASMGAFSSGNTIYF.

This clone was recorded a few times. V usage is TRBV29-1 and J usage is TRBJ1-4, with D possibly TRBD1 on 5 matching bases. The CDR3 is 13 residues long. Germline CDR1 reads SQVTM; CDR2 reads ANQGSEA. V lost 7 bases and J lost 0, with 9 bases in between. CDR3 DNA: TGCAGCGCTATGGGGCCAACTAATGAAAAACTGTTTTTT. This sequence encodes CSAMGPTNEKLFF.

This clone was detected only a few times. CDR3 sequence (DNA): TGCGCCAGCAGTGTAAGCGGGGGGAACACTGAAGCTTTCTTT. This translates into CASSVSGGNTEAFF. This chain links TRBV10-1 with TRBJ1-1; D is perhaps TRBD1 (5 bases). Germline CDR1 reads WNHNN; CDR2 reads SYGVQD (reference sequence). This CDR3 has 14 amino acids. V was shortened by 4 bases and J by 1 base, with 10 bases between the two germline ends.

The V call is TRBV27, the J call TRBJ2-2; no definite D call. This CDR3 is 13 amino acids long. The ends were cut back, 0 bases at V and 7 bases at J, with 6 bases in the middle. Per the germline V gene, CDR1 is MNHEY and CDR2 is SMNVEV (reference sequence). The CDR3 here is CASSLSQNGELFF. CDR3 nucleotide sequence: TGTGCCAGCAGTTTATCGCAGAACGGGGAGCTGTTTTTT.

This clone was picked up a small number of times. This chain connects TRBV5-4 to TRBJ2-7; 9 bases agree with TRBD2. CDR3 length: 14 residues. Per the germline V gene, CDR1 is SGHNT and CDR2 is YYREEE (reference sequence). The V segment lost 4 bases and the J segment 5 bases; nucleotides outside the gene matches: 7. CDR3 nucleotides: TGTGCCAGCAGCCCTATAGCGGGGGCGAACGAGCAGTACTTC. It specifies CASSPIAGANEQYF. The variable domain in full, with the rest retrieved from reference TRBV5-4 and TRBJ2-7, is ETGVTQSPTHLIKTRGQQVTLRCSSQSGHNTVSWYQQALGQGPQFIFQYYREEENGRGNFPPRFSGLQFPNYSSELNVNALELDDSALYLCASSPIAGANEQYFGPGTRLTVT.

This clone was observed a handful of times. The CDR3 sequence: CASSTSPEGYTF. CDR3 nucleotide sequence: TGTGCCAGCAGTACGTCCCCGGAGGGCTACACCTTC. The gene calls are TRBV6-6 and TRBJ1-2; D unresolved. Trimming cost V 5 bases and J 8 bases, with 12 bases left between them. CDR1 is MNHNY and CDR2 is SVGAGI in the germline V gene (reference sequence). CDR3 length equals 12 residues.

The chain is built from TRBV30 and TRBJ2-4; TRBD1 matches at 7 bases. With V trimmed by 0 bases and J by 9 bases, 2 bases remained unmatched. The CDR3 has 12 residues. Germline values: CDR1 GTSNPN, CDR2 SVGIG (reference sequence). The CDR3: CAWSVGQAIQYF. CDR3 DNA sequence: TGTGCCTGGAGTGTAGGACAGGCCATTCAGTACTTC.

The V gene is TRBV7-9, the J gene TRBJ2-7, with D maybe TRBD2 (6 bases). V dropped 5 bases and J dropped 6 bases, with 20 bases sitting between them. The CDR3 extends over 15 amino acids. The germline CDR1 and CDR2 sequences are SEHNR and FQNEAQ (reference sequence). CDR3 coding DNA: TGTGCCAGCAGCCCCACCGGGACTTTAAGAATCGAGCAGTACTTC. Translation gives CASSPTGTLRIEQYF.

CDR3 loop: CASSVRENGELFF. CDR3 DNA: TGTGCCAGCAGTGTGCGGGAGAACGGGGAGCTGTTTTTT. The V gene is TRBV2, the J gene TRBJ2-2; TRBD2 matches at 7 bases. This CDR3 is 13 amino acids long. Looked up from germline, CDR1 is SNHLY and CDR2 is FYNNEI. J was trimmed by 7 bases and V by 4 bases; bases with no gene match: 3. The whole variable domain, filled in from reference TRBV2 and TRBJ2-2, reads EPEVTQTPSHQVTQMGQEVILRCVPISNHLYFYWYRQILGQKVEFLVSFYNNEISEKSEIFDDQFSVERPDGSNFTLKIRSTKLEDSAMYFCASSVRENGELFFGEGSRLTVL.

The chain couples TRBV4-3 to TRBJ2-1, with TRBD2 matching 7 bases. Germline CDR1 and CDR2: LGHNA and YSLEER. This CDR3 has 16 residues. V was clipped by 0 bases and J by 4 bases; unmatched bases: 6. Written as DNA, the CDR3 is TGCGCCAGCAGCCAAGATGGAGCGGGACCATACAATGAGCAGTTCTTC. It is translated as CASSQDGAGPYNEQFF.

This clone has more than one count but fewer than ten. The V call is TRBV6-2 or TRBV6-3, the J call TRBJ1-1; D call uncertain. Germline V gene lookup returns CDR1 MNHEY and CDR2 SVGEGT. V was shortened by 0 bases and J by 3 bases, with 17 bases between the two germline ends. This CDR3 is 17 amino acids long. The DNA of the CDR3 is TGTGCCAGCAGTTACTCGACGGGCGCCGGGATTGACACTGAAGCTTTCTTT. This encodes CASSYSTGAGIDTEAFF.

Comment on this clone: The same CDR3 arises from other DNA sequences in this sample as well. J is TRBJ2-7 and V is TRBV9; 7 bases are a match to TRBD1. Trimming removed 0 bases from V and 6 bases from J; junction bases left unmatched: 3. This CDR3 spans 13 amino acids. The germline gives CDR1 SGDLS, CDR2 YYNGEE. CDR3 nucleotide sequence: TGTGCCAGCAGCGTAGCCCCAGGGGGCGAGCAGTACTTC. Translating gives CASSVAPGGEQYF.

The gene calls are TRBV12-3 or TRBV12-4 and TRBJ2-5, with D possibly matching TRBD1 (5 bases). This CDR3 contains 12 residues. V shed 3 bases and J shed 3 bases, with 5 bases lying between them. The CDR3 protein is CASSFREETQYF. In nucleotides, the CDR3 is TGTGCCAGCAGTTTCAGGGAAGAGACCCAGTACTTC.

V gene TRBV7-2 combines with J gene TRBJ2-5; TRBD1 is a possible D gene (6 bases). Per germline, CDR1 SGHTA and CDR2 FQGNSA. The CDR3 is made up of 13 amino acids. The V end was cut by 4 bases, the J end by 7 bases, with 13 bases between. The CDR3 DNA follows: TGTGCCAGCAGCTCCAGACAGGACACGACCCAGTACTTC. Encoded protein: CASSSRQDTTQYF.

The V and J genes are TRBV4-3 and TRBJ1-5; tentative D call: TRBD1 (5 bases). Germline CDR1 is LGHNA and CDR2 is YSLEER. With 1 base removed from V and 2 bases from J, the gap between germline ends came to 9 bases. The CDR3 runs 15 residues. This CDR3 reads CASSQGGTGNQPQHF. The CDR3 DNA reads TGCGCCAGCAGCCAAGGGGGGACTGGCAATCAGCCCCAGCATTTT.

This clone has more than one count but fewer than ten. The V call is TRBV7-9, the J call TRBJ2-6; TRBD1 matches 7 bases. Trimming cost V 6 bases and J 4 bases; bases outside gene matches: 6. The CDR3 totals 15 residues. Germline values: CDR1 SEHNR, CDR2 FQNEAQ (reference sequence). This CDR3 is CASSSQGPGANVLTF. CDR3 DNA sequence: TGTGCCAGCAGTTCACAGGGGCCCGGGGCCAACGTCCTGACTTTC.

The rearrangement joins TRBV5-8 to TRBJ1-1, with 7 bases fitting TRBD1. The CDR3 contains 18 residues. Per germline, CDR1 SGHTS and CDR2 YDEGEE. With V trimmed by 0 bases and J by 8 bases, 19 bases remained unmatched. The CDR3 nucleotides read TGTGCCAGCAGCTTGGTTTGGGCAACAACAGGGGTGGCGGGAGAAGCTTTCTTT. It translates to CASSLVWATTGVAGEAFF.

The chain recombines TRBV7-2 with TRBJ1-4; tentative D call: TRBD1 (5 bases). Trimming took off 2 bases at V and 7 bases at J, with 8 bases between the two ends. CDR1 is SGHTA and CDR2 is FQGNSA in the germline V gene. This CDR3 contains 13 residues. This CDR3 is CASSLIRGEKLFF. DNA for the CDR3: TGTGCCAGCAGCTTAATTAGGGGTGAAAAACTGTTTTTT.

The chain links TRBV5-6 to TRBJ2-7; no definite D call. CDR1 and CDR2 (germline): SGHDT, YYEEEE. This CDR3 contains 11 residues. V lost 2 bases, J lost 2 bases, and 2 bases lay in between. CDR3 region: CASSFTYEQYF. DNA for the CDR3: TGTGCCAGCAGCTTCACCTACGAGCAGTACTTC.